Listed below are T cell receptor beta chains from one sample, sequenced in a study of T cell repertoires in cytomegalovirus infection. TCRdb re-called the reads through MiXCR, storing one row per CDR3 protein. The data contain fewer than 200,000 distinct CDR3 sequences, 15% to 20% of them singletons. Sequencing input: PBMCs. The origin of the receptors is a human donor in good health (CMV status not recorded). Some clones in this sample may be carry-over from other donors' samples. The CDR3 runs from the conserved cysteine through the conserved F or W. Each record gives: V gene, D gene, clone size, J gene, CDR3 DNA, CDR3 protein. D genes are given only for firm matches. A row's size may be missing; if present it is once, few, many or a size class.

V: TRBV19
D: NA
size: NA
J: TRBJ1-1
DNA: TGTGCCAGTAGTGCGGATAGCGCGGACACTGAAGCTTTCTTT
CDR3: CASSADSADTEAFF

V: TRBV19
D: NA
size: NA
J: TRBJ2-4
DNA: TGTGCCACCGGCGGGAAGGCCAAAAACATTCAGTACTTC
CDR3: CATGGKAKNIQYF

V: TRBV11-1
D: NA
size: few
J: TRBJ2-3
DNA: TGTGCCAGCAGCCCCGGAGGGGATACGCAGTATTTT
CDR3: CASSPGGDTQYF

V: TRBV5-1
D: NA
size: NA
J: TRBJ2-1
DNA: TGCGCCAGCAGCTCCCCGGGACCTCACAATGAGCAGTTCTTC
CDR3: CASSSPGPHNEQFF

V: TRBV20-1
D: TRBD2
size: NA
J: TRBJ2-1
DNA: TGCAGTGCTAGTCGGGTAGCGGGGCACAATGAGCAGTTCTTC
CDR3: CSASRVAGHNEQFF

V: TRBV7-8
D: TRBD2
size: medium-sized
J: TRBJ2-1
DNA: TGTGCCAGCAGCTTAGCGCTGGGTAGCGGGAGGGCCAGCAACAATGAGCAGTTCTTC
CDR3: CASSLALGSGRASNNEQFF

V: TRBV6-2/TRBV6-3
D: TRBD2
size: NA
J: TRBJ2-2
DNA: TGTGCCAGCAGCGGTGGACTAGCGGGATTGACCGGGGAGCTGTTTTTT
CDR3: CASSGGLAGLTGELFF

V: TRBV19
D: NA
size: NA
J: TRBJ1-5
DNA: TGTGCCACCTCTCGGGATAGCAATCAGCCCCAGCATTTT
CDR3: CATSRDSNQPQHF

V: TRBV7-6
D: TRBD2
size: many
J: TRBJ2-3
DNA: TGTGCCAGCAGCTTCGAAGTAGCGGGAGTTGTAGATACGCAGTATTTT
CDR3: CASSFEVAGVVDTQYF

V: TRBV27
D: NA
size: NA
J: TRBJ2-1
DNA: TGTGCCAGCAGTTTTGAATGGGCGGGGTTCTCGGCTGGGGGTGAGCGGTTCTTC
CDR3: CASSFEWAGFSAGGERFF

V: TRBV28
D: TRBD2
size: many
J: TRBJ2-5
DNA: TGTGCCAGCAGTTCCCCCCTAGCGGGAGCGGGGCAAGAGACCCAGTACTTC
CDR3: CASSSPLAGAGQETQYF

V: TRBV5-5
D: NA
size: few
J: TRBJ2-7
DNA: TGTGCCAGCAGCCATTCTCCAGTCTACGAGCAGTACTTC
CDR3: CASSHSPVYEQYF

V: TRBV7-2
D: TRBD1
size: many
J: TRBJ1-2
DNA: TGTGCCAGCAGCGTCTCTCCCGGGACAGGATATGGCTACACCTTC
CDR3: CASSVSPGTGYGYTF

V: TRBV5-6
D: NA
size: NA
J: TRBJ2-1
DNA: TGTGCCAGCAGCTTCGTTGCGGTGCAGTGGAATGAGCAGTTCTTC
CDR3: CASSFVAVQWNEQFF

V: TRBV29-1
D: TRBD2
size: few
J: TRBJ2-3
DNA: TGCAGCGAGAGTAGCGGGAGGGCCGGAAATACGCAGTATTTT
CDR3: CSESSGRAGNTQYF

V: TRBV29-1
D: NA
size: NA
J: TRBJ2-1
DNA: TGCAGCGTCCCCCCCCCAGGTCGCTACAATGAGCAGTTCTTC
CDR3: CSVPPPGRYNEQFF

V: TRBV27
D: TRBD1
size: few
J: TRBJ1-1
DNA: TGTGCCAGCAAAAGGGACAGGGCCACTGAAGCTTTCTTT
CDR3: CASKRDRATEAFF

V: TRBV6-1
D: NA
size: few
J: TRBJ2-1
DNA: TGTGCCAGCAACAGCGGCCGATACAATGAGCAGTTCTTC
CDR3: CASNSGRYNEQFF

V: TRBV7-2
D: TRBD2
size: many
J: TRBJ2-1
DNA: TGTGCCAGCAGCGTACTAGCGGGAGAGTACAATGAGCAGTTCTTC
CDR3: CASSVLAGEYNEQFF

V: TRBV11-2
D: TRBD1
size: NA
J: TRBJ2-5
DNA: TGTGCCGGCAGCTTAGACAGGGGTGATATGGAGTACTTC
CDR3: CAGSLDRGDMEYF

V: TRBV7-8
D: TRBD2
size: many
J: TRBJ2-2
DNA: TGTGCCAGCAGCTCCAGGGAGGGCGGGGAGCTGTTTTTT
CDR3: CASSSREGGELFF

V: TRBV14
D: NA
size: NA
J: TRBJ1-1
DNA: TGTGCCAGCAGCCAAGATCTGGGCGGCAACACTGAAGCTTTCTTT
CDR3: CASSQDLGGNTEAFF

V: TRBV7-3
D: NA
size: many
J: TRBJ2-5
DNA: TGTGCCAGCAGCCCAAACCCCCCCCAAGGGCCAGAGACCCAGTACTTC
CDR3: CASSPNPPQGPETQYF

V: TRBV28
D: TRBD1
size: NA
J: TRBJ1-2
DNA: TGTGCCAGCAGTTCACCCGGCTCAGGGGGAGACTATGGCTACACCTTC
CDR3: CASSSPGSGGDYGYTF

V: TRBV10-3
D: NA
size: many
J: TRBJ2-3
DNA: TGTGCCATCGGCGGCGACGGGACAGATACGCAGTATTTT
CDR3: CAIGGDGTDTQYF

V: TRBV5-4
D: TRBD1
size: few
J: TRBJ2-5
DNA: TGTGCCAGCACCAGATACGGGACAGCAGAGACCCAGTACTTC
CDR3: CASTRYGTAETQYF

V: TRBV12-3/TRBV12-4
D: NA
size: few
J: TRBJ2-7
DNA: TGTGCCAGCAGTATTAGTGGATACGAGCAGTACTTC
CDR3: CASSISGYEQYF

V: TRBV7-2
D: NA
size: many
J: TRBJ1-1
DNA: TGTGCCAGCAGCTTACTAACTGAAGCTTTCTTT
CDR3: CASSLLTEAFF

V: TRBV7-3
D: NA
size: many
J: TRBJ2-1
DNA: TGTGCCAGCTCTTATAGGCTTGACAATGAGCAGTTCTTC
CDR3: CASSYRLDNEQFF